This T cell receptor beta chain was captured in a study of blood T cell repertoires in COVID-19. Per the study methods: Reference gene primer amplification yielded estimated nucleated cell counts. Here immunoSEQ multiplex PCR was the method, and the copy in TCRdb shows in-frame clones only, minus some. The DNA gave D and trimming, while V, J and clone size come from that table. This table holds around 270,000 clones, roughly 89% found once. The specimen sequenced was peripheral blood. The TCR comes from a woman between 40 and 55 years old who had recovered from COVID-19.

CDR3 amino acids: CSASWAGERSATNEKLFF. The CDR3 DNA follows: TGCAGTGCTAGTTGGGCAGGGGAGAGATCTGCAACTAATGAAAAACTGTTTTTT. V is TRBV20-1 and J is TRBJ1-4; possibly TRBD1 for D (6 bases). Germline lookup yields CDR1 DFQATT and CDR2 SNEGSKA (reference sequence). Trimming took 3 bases from V and 0 from J, leaving 20 bases between them. The CDR3 runs to 18 residues.